One and the same sample provided the 24 T cell receptor beta chains below, sequenced in a study of T cells in Graves' hyperthyroidism and ophthalmopathy. TCR beta CDR3 region amplification was performed from RNA transcripts. Researchers ran a first-round RT-PCR on the TCR CDR3 using the HTBI primer set. Via MiXCR, TCRdb re-called the multiplex PCR reads, giving one row per CDR3 protein. The sample holds hundreds of thousands of distinct CDR3 sequences, over 35% seen once. The sample comprised blood. These receptor sequences come from a man between 18 and 29 years old with Graves' hyperthyroidism.

This clonotype appeared many times. This sequence joins TRBV15 and TRBJ1-2; D not certain. The CDR3 has 15 residues. Trimming took off 4 bases at V and 0 bases at J, with 12 bases between the two ends. Germline V gene data show CDR1 as LNHNV and CDR2 as YYDKDF (reference sequence). CDR3 protein: CATSNPTLANYGYTF. Here the CDR3 DNA reads TGTGCCACCAGCAACCCGACACTAGCTAACTATGGCTACACCTTC. Based on the CDR3 plus reference TRBV15 and TRBJ1-2, the full variable domain is DAMVIQNPRYQVTQFGKPVTLSCSQTLNHNVMYWYQQKSSQAPKLLFHYYDKDFNNEADTPDNFQSRRPNTSFCFLDIRSPGLGDTAMYLCATSNPTLANYGYTFGSGTRLTVV.

The rearrangement joins TRBV29-1 to TRBJ1-5; unclear D gene. Germline CDR1 SQVTM, CDR2 ANQGSEA. CDR3 length equals 14 residues. V lost 6 bases, J lost 4 bases, and 16 bases lay in between. The CDR3 DNA follows: TGCAGCGTGGATGGACGAGGCGAGAATCAGCCCCAGCATTTT. This translates into CSVDGRGENQPQHF. The full variable domain, in which reference TRBV29-1 and TRBJ1-5 provide the parts outside the CDR3, is SAVISQKPSRDICQRGTSLTIQCQVDSQVTMMFWYRQQPGQSLTLIATANQGSEATYESGFVIDKFPISRPNLTFSTLTVSNMSPEDSSIYLCSVDGRGENQPQHFGDGTRLSIL.

As to this clonotype: Germline and junction disagree at one end, which may indicate a read error. V gene TRBV3-1 combines with J gene TRBJ1-5; the D gene is possibly TRBD1 (6 bases). Germline V lookup: CDR1 LGHDT, CDR2 YNNKEL (reference sequence). CDR3 length: 11 residues. This CDR3 reads CASSQDGTLYF. Written as DNA, the CDR3 is TGTGCCAGCAGCCAAGATGGGACACTTTATTTT.

The chain recombines TRBV9 with TRBJ1-4; D call uncertain. Germline loops: CDR1 SGDLS, CDR2 YYNGEE. Trimming shortened V by 4 bases and J by 6 bases, and 16 bases separated the two germline ends. The CDR3 has 15 amino acids. CDR3 in DNA: TGTGCCAGCAGCCAAGCAGGCGGGGTACATGAAAAACTGTTTTTT. Its protein is CASSQAGGVHEKLFF.

This clonotype was recorded a few times. The chain uses TRBV6-5 and TRBJ1-5; D is uncertain. Germline V lookup: CDR1 MNHEY, CDR2 SVGAGI. V was cut by 4 bases and J by 1 base, with 8 bases left in between. This CDR3 has 14 residues. CDR3 nucleotide sequence: TGTGCCAGCAGTTCCGTTGGAAGCAATCAGCCCCAGCATTTT. This codes for CASSSVGSNQPQHF.

This chain uses TRBV2 with TRBJ1-2; the D gene is possibly TRBD1 (6 bases). The CDR3 has 11 residues. The ends were cut back, 6 bases at V and 12 bases at J, with 14 bases in the middle. Germline V gives CDR1 SNHLY, CDR2 FYNNEI. CDR3 DNA sequence: TGTGCCAGCAGGGGGGGCTCTGGAAACACCTTC. Translation gives CASRGGSGNTF.

The J gene is TRBJ2-5, the V gene TRBV7-2; 16 bases fit TRBD2. The V segment lost 4 bases and the J segment 4 bases; nucleotides outside the gene matches: 15. The CDR3 consists of 20 residues. Germline values: CDR1 SGHTA, CDR2 FQGNSA. CDR3 in DNA: TGTGCCAGCAGCTCAGCTAGTCTGGGACTAGCGGGGGGGCAAGGAGAGACCCAGTACTTC. It yields the protein CASSSASLGLAGGQGETQYF.

This clonotype was counted between two and nine times. The chain couples TRBV5-1 to TRBJ2-7; 8 positions match TRBD2. Germline assignment: CDR1 SGHRS and CDR2 YFSETQ. The CDR3 has 14 amino acids. V dropped 6 bases and J dropped 4; count of bases not matched to a gene: 9. The CDR3 DNA reads as TGCGCCAGCAACACGGCGGGGGGCCCTTACGAGCAGTACTTC. This translates into CASNTAGGPYEQYF.

The V call is TRBV7-2, the J call TRBJ2-3; 8 bases map to TRBD2. The CDR3 consists of 16 residues. Trimming cost V 2 bases and J 3 bases; bases outside gene matches: 7. Germline V gene sequence: CDR1 SGHTA, CDR2 FQGNSA. The CDR3 DNA is TGTGCCAGCAGCTTATATTTGGCTAGCGGGACAGATACGCAGTATTTT. It yields the protein CASSLYLASGTDTQYF.

V usage is TRBV7-8 and J usage is TRBJ2-5, with 15 bases matching TRBD2. The CDR3 is made up of 17 amino acids. With V trimmed by 4 bases and J by 3 bases, 6 bases remained unmatched. CDR1 is SGHVS, CDR2 FQNEAQ, per germline. CDR3: CASSSTGLAGGKETQYF. The CDR3 nucleotides read TGTGCCAGCAGCTCTACGGGACTAGCGGGGGGTAAAGAGACCCAGTACTTC.

V and J are TRBV12-3 or TRBV12-4 and TRBJ1-2, with TRBD1 matching 7 bases. With V trimmed by 5 bases and J by 4 bases, 16 bases remained unmatched. The CDR3 consists of 17 residues. Written as DNA, the CDR3 is TGTGCCAGCAGTCCTACCCCCCGGGACAGTTCCCTCTATGGCTACACCTTC. The encoded protein is CASSPTPRDSSLYGYTF.

In regard to this clonotype: This sequence may be a read error, since a much larger clone differs from it by one base. The chain employs TRBV29-1 and TRBJ2-7, with TRBD2 matching over 14 bases. The V gene's germline CDR1 is SQVTM and CDR2 ANQGSEA. With V trimmed by 3 bases and J by 5 bases, 12 bases remained unmatched. The CDR3 is 17 amino acids. In nucleotides, the CDR3 is TGCAGCGTTGAGGAGCGGGGACTAGCGGGAGTGGGTAACGAGCAGTACTTC. This encodes CSVEERGLAGVGNEQYF.

The chain links TRBV20-1 to TRBJ2-2; D gene uncertain. V was trimmed by 0 bases and J by 7 bases, leaving 3 bases between them. Germline lookup yields CDR1 DFQATT and CDR2 SNEGSKA (reference sequence). CDR3 size: 11 residues. The CDR3 nucleotides read TGCAGTGCTAGAGATCTCGGGGAGCTGTTTTTT. Protein product: CSARDLGELFF.

CDR3 coding DNA: TGTGCCAGTCGGATCGGCGGGGATCAGCCCCAGCATTTT. It is translated as CASRIGGDQPQHF. The chain couples TRBV19 to TRBJ1-5; D gene unclear. Trimming shortened V by 8 bases and J by 5 bases, and 13 bases separated the two germline ends. CDR3 size: 13 residues. The germline CDR1 and CDR2 sequences are LNHDA and SQIVND (reference sequence).

This clonotype was detected many times. The chain combines TRBV20-1 with TRBJ1-2; D remains unclear. The CDR3 is 11 amino acids. Trimming left V 0 bases short and J 8 bases short, with 7 bases between. Germline V CDR1 and CDR2: DFQATT, SNEGSKA (reference sequence). The CDR3: CSAREGRGYTF. CDR3 in DNA: TGCAGTGCTAGAGAGGGCAGGGGCTACACCTTC.

The chain joins TRBV5-4 to TRBJ2-2; either TRBD1 or TRBD2 may supply D (5 bases each). Trimming removed 3 bases from V and 0 bases from J, with 12 bases in between. The CDR3 has 16 residues. Germline lookup yields CDR1 SGHNT and CDR2 YYREEE (reference sequence). This chain's CDR3 is CASSSSGTSNTGELFF. CDR3 nucleotides: TGTGCCAGCAGCTCCTCAGGGACCTCGAACACCGGGGAGCTGTTTTTT.

This clonotype was observed at least ten times. The chain recombines TRBV20-1 with TRBJ1-2; TRBD1 is a possible D gene (6 bases). The V gene's germline CDR1 is DFQATT and CDR2 SNEGSKA (reference sequence). The CDR3 has 15 residues. Trimming took 3 bases from V and 3 from J, leaving 17 bases between them. The CDR3 region is CSASDPGVRDYGYTF. The CDR3 bases are TGCAGTGCTAGTGATCCAGGGGTGAGAGACTATGGCTACACCTTC.

This clonotype turned up a few times. The rearrangement joins TRBV20-1 to TRBJ1-1; the D gene is possibly TRBD1 (6 bases). Germline lookup yields CDR1 DFQATT and CDR2 SNEGSKA (reference sequence). Deletions cut 7 bases from V and 3 bases from J, with 15 bases between. This CDR3 is built from 13 residues. This chain's CDR3 is CSVPGVRDTEAFF. As DNA, the CDR3 is TGCAGTGTCCCAGGGGTACGGGACACTGAAGCTTTCTTT.

This clonotype was detected ten times or more. One end of the junction fails to match germline, which may point to a read error. The chain is built from TRBV13 and TRBJ1-2, with 7 bases fitting TRBD1. The germline CDR1 and CDR2 sequences are PRHDT and FYEKMQ (reference sequence). The CDR3 consists of 11 residues. This CDR3 reads CASSREGGGDF. In nucleotides, the CDR3 is TGTGCCAGCAGCCGAGAAGGGGGCGGTGACTTC. The complete variable domain, with remaining parts taken from reference TRBV13 and TRBJ1-2, reads AAGVIQSPRHLIKEKRETATLKCYPIPRHDTVYWYQQGPGQDPQFLISFYEKMQSDKGSIPDRFSAQQFSDYHSELNMSSLELGDSALYFCASSREGGGDFGSGTRLTVV.

This clonotype was observed a single time. The chain uses TRBV6-5 and TRBJ1-4; no definite D call. CDR1 MNHEY and CDR2 SVGAGI come from the germline V gene. This CDR3 has 16 amino acids. With 5 bases removed from V and 4 bases from J, the gap between germline ends came to 17 bases. The CDR3 DNA sequence: TGTGCCAGCAGTCCCCGCCGCTCAGGTCTTAATGAAAAACTGTTTTTT. It yields the protein CASSPRRSGLNEKLFF.

The chain recombines TRBV12-3 or TRBV12-4 with TRBJ1-2, with a possible D match to TRBD1 (6 bases). The CDR3 contains 14 residues. V lost 6 bases, J lost 3 bases, and 14 bases lay in between. For the CDR3, the DNA is TGTGCCAGCAGGGTGGGGGCTGCTTACTATGGCTACACCTTC. Translated, it gives CASRVGAAYYGYTF.

The gene calls are TRBV12-3 or TRBV12-4 and TRBJ2-6; D remains unclear. The V and J ends lost 2 bases and 0 bases respectively, with 5 bases between them. CDR3 length: 15 residues. The DNA of the CDR3 is TGTGCCAGCAGTTTAAGTCTCTCTGGGGCCAACGTCCTGACTTTC. Protein: CASSLSLSGANVLTF.

CDR3 loop: CATSRSLTQHF. In DNA form, the CDR3 reads TGTGCCACCAGCAGATCCTTGACCCAGCATTTT. This chain uses TRBV15 with TRBJ1-5, with D unresolved. Germline CDR1 reads LNHNV; CDR2 reads YYDKDF (reference sequence). V was clipped by 2 bases and J by 11 bases, with 7 bases between them. The CDR3 sequence is 11 residues long.

Concerning this clonotype: The junction departs from the called germline gene at one end, perhaps through a read error. The chain employs TRBV2 and TRBJ1-6; 7 bases are shared with TRBD1. CDR1 and CDR2 (germline): SNHLY, FYNNEI. CDR3 length: 15 residues. CDR3 protein: CASSQGGQNGSPLHF. The DNA of the CDR3 is TGCGCCAGCAGCCAAGGGGGACAGAACGGATCACCCCTCCACTTT.